These T cell receptor beta chains were read from a single sample in a study of T cell repertoires in cytomegalovirus infection. TCRdb recomputed calls from the reads with MiXCR, one row per CDR3 protein. The sample holds roughly 630,000 distinct CDR3 sequences; 20% to 30% are singletons and the top ten take 8%. The sequencing sample was made of CD8+ T cells from PBMCs. The receptors come from a human donor in good health (CMV status not recorded). Some clones in this sample may be carry-over from other donors' samples. CDR3s include the opening cysteine and the closing phenylalanine or tryptophan. A D gene is named only where the DNA matches it firmly. Rows give clone size only sometimes, using once, few, many, or a class for an expanded clone.

V: TRBV20-1; D: TRBD1; J: TRBJ1-2; size: -; CDR3: CSARGGGQGGLLGYGYTF; DNA: TGCAGTGCTAGAGGAGGCGGACAGGGGGGCTTGCTTGGCTATGGCTACACCTTC
V: TRBV3-1; D: -; J: TRBJ1-1; size: -; CDR3: CASSQDLRVRGRGGTEAFF; DNA: TGTGCCAGCAGCCAAGATCTGAGAGTGAGGGGCAGGGGCGGCACTGAAGCTTTCTTT
V: TRBV20-1; D: TRBD1; J: TRBJ1-1; size: few; CDR3: CSARAQGGTVNTEAFF; DNA: TGCAGTGCTAGAGCCCAGGGAGGGACAGTGAACACTGAAGCTTTCTTT
V: TRBV15; D: TRBD2; J: TRBJ2-7; size: few; CDR3: CATSLRGGRDEQYF; DNA: TGTGCCACCAGCCTTCGGGGGGGTCGGGACGAGCAGTACTTC
V: TRBV15; D: -; J: TRBJ2-5; size: few; CDR3: CATSREETQYF; DNA: TGTGCCACCAGCAGGGAAGAGACCCAGTACTTC
V: TRBV7-9; D: TRBD2; J: TRBJ2-3; size: few; CDR3: CASSPFAGESTDTQYF; DNA: TGTGCCAGCAGCCCGTTCGCGGGGGAGAGCACAGATACGCAGTATTTT
V: TRBV28; D: TRBD1; J: TRBJ1-1; size: -; CDR3: CASTPPGQGEDTEAFF; DNA: TGTGCCAGCACCCCCCCAGGACAGGGGGAGGACACTGAAGCTTTCTTT
V: TRBV14; D: -; J: TRBJ1-2; size: -; CDR3: CASSPFAGAVGGYTF; DNA: TGTGCCAGCAGCCCCTTCGCGGGGGCAGTCGGAGGCTACACCTTC
V: TRBV27; D: -; J: TRBJ1-6; size: -; CDR3: CASSYITGAGDSPLHF; DNA: TGTGCCAGCAGCTATATTACAGGAGCGGGCGATTCACCCCTCCACTTT
V: TRBV6-5; D: -; J: TRBJ1-5; size: -; CDR3: CASSYSPGSNQPQHF; DNA: TGTGCCAGCAGTTACTCGCCAGGGAGCAATCAGCCCCAGCATTTT
V: TRBV5-4; D: -; J: TRBJ1-2; size: -; CDR3: CASILVGGWGRHYGYTF; DNA: TGTGCCAGCATATTGGTGGGGGGTTGGGGGCGCCACTATGGCTACACCTTC
V: TRBV20-1; D: -; J: TRBJ1-1; size: few; CDR3: CSAQSTEAFF; DNA: TGCAGTGCTCAAAGCACTGAAGCTTTCTTT
V: TRBV7-9; D: TRBD2; J: TRBJ2-1; size: few; CDR3: CASSFGTSGGESSYNEQFF; DNA: TGTGCCAGCAGCTTCGGGACTAGCGGGGGGGAGAGCTCCTACAATGAGCAGTTCTTC
V: TRBV13; D: -; J: TRBJ1-4; size: few; CDR3: CASSSRARREKLFF; DNA: TGTGCCAGCAGTTCCCGGGCCCGACGGGAAAAACTGTTTTTT
V: TRBV6-2/TRBV6-3; D: TRBD2; J: TRBJ2-1; size: few; CDR3: CASSYWRGGSYNEQFF; DNA: TGTGCCAGCAGTTATTGGCGGGGGGGCTCCTACAATGAGCAGTTCTTC
V: TRBV28; D: -; J: TRBJ2-1; size: many; CDR3: CASSSDYVSPAYSDEQFF; DNA: TGTGCCAGCAGTTCCGATTACGTCAGTCCGGCTTATAGCGATGAGCAGTTCTTC
V: TRBV14; D: -; J: TRBJ2-3; size: few; CDR3: CASSQTGARPRDTQYF; DNA: TGTGCCAGCAGCCAGACTGGGGCCCGGCCACGAGATACGCAGTATTTT
V: TRBV6-5; D: -; J: TRBJ1-6; size: -; CDR3: CASTSQGRLNSPLHF; DNA: TGTGCCAGCACCTCGCAGGGGCGGCTTAATTCACCCCTCCACTTT
V: TRBV28; D: -; J: TRBJ2-2; size: few; CDR3: CASSLDQDNTGELFF; DNA: TGTGCCAGCAGTTTAGATCAGGATAACACCGGGGAGCTGTTTTTT
V: TRBV20-1; D: -; J: TRBJ1-1; size: few; CDR3: CSATPGDTEAFF; DNA: TGCAGTGCTACCCCCGGGGATACTGAAGCTTTCTTT
V: TRBV5-3; D: TRBD2; J: TRBJ2-5; size: -; CDR3: CASSPTSGGGMGLETQYF; DNA: TGTGCCAGCAGCCCTACTAGCGGGGGGGGTATGGGGTTGGAGACCCAGTACTTC
V: TRBV7-9; D: -; J: TRBJ1-1; size: few; CDR3: CASSFGGKAEAFF; DNA: TGTGCCAGCAGCTTCGGGGGAAAGGCTGAAGCTTTCTTT
V: TRBV7-9; D: TRBD1; J: TRBJ1-2; size: -; CDR3: CASSLGTDLYGYTF; DNA: TGTGCCAGCAGCTTGGGGACAGACCTCTATGGCTACACCTTC
V: TRBV27; D: TRBD1; J: TRBJ1-2; size: few; CDR3: CASSDPPGQGDNYGYTF; DNA: TGTGCCAGCAGTGACCCACCCGGACAGGGGGATAACTATGGCTACACCTTC
V: TRBV7-8; D: -; J: TRBJ2-5; size: few; CDR3: CASSLARNQETQYF; DNA: TGTGCCAGCAGCTTAGCGAGAAACCAAGAGACCCAGTACTTC
V: TRBV15; D: TRBD1; J: TRBJ1-1; size: many; CDR3: CATSSSRQGLYF; DNA: TGTGCCACCAGCAGCTCGAGACAGGGCTTGTATTTT
V: TRBV27; D: -; J: TRBJ2-3; size: few; CDR3: CASAHPEDSFTDTQYF; DNA: TGTGCCAGCGCTCACCCCGAGGATTCATTCACAGATACGCAGTATTTT
V: TRBV7-9; D: -; J: TRBJ2-2; size: -; CDR3: CASSGRGGQNTGELFF; DNA: TGTGCCAGCAGCGGCCGCGGCGGACAGAACACCGGGGAGCTGTTTTTT
V: TRBV7-9; D: -; J: TRBJ1-2; size: -; CDR3: CASSLARRGTDRGYTF; DNA: TGTGCCAGCAGCTTAGCCCGCCGCGGCACGGATCGGGGCTACACCTTC
V: TRBV7-2; D: TRBD1; J: TRBJ2-2; size: many; CDR3: CASSPGQGGLRELFF; DNA: TGTGCCAGCAGCCCTGGACAGGGAGGTTTACGGGAGCTGTTTTTT
V: TRBV19; D: -; J: TRBJ2-1; size: many; CDR3: CASSTSNEQFF; DNA: TGTGCCAGTAGTACATCAAATGAGCAGTTCTTC
V: TRBV11-1; D: TRBD2; J: TRBJ2-1; size: many; CDR3: CASSFGTSGGADEQFF; DNA: TGTGCCAGCAGCTTCGGGACTAGCGGGGGGGCTGATGAGCAGTTCTTC
V: TRBV20-1; D: -; J: TRBJ2-2; size: once; CDR3: CSARDNSVTGELFF; DNA: TGCAGTGCTAGAGATAATTCAGTTACCGGGGAGCTGTTTTTT
V: TRBV28; D: -; J: TRBJ1-4; size: few; CDR3: CASSLFRASNEKLFF; DNA: TGTGCCAGCAGTTTATTTAGGGCCAGCAATGAAAAACTGTTTTTT
V: TRBV6-5; D: -; J: TRBJ2-7; size: few; CDR3: CASSETLSSYEQYF; DNA: TGTGCCAGCAGTGAGACTCTGAGCTCCTACGAGCAGTACTTC
V: TRBV2; D: -; J: TRBJ2-6; size: -; CDR3: CASTQVSSGANVLTF; DNA: TGTGCCAGCACCCAGGTATCCTCTGGGGCCAACGTCCTGACTTTC
V: TRBV19; D: -; J: TRBJ2-2; size: few; CDR3: CASSGSRNTGELFF; DNA: TGTGCCAGTAGTGGGTCTAGGAACACCGGGGAGCTGTTTTTT
V: TRBV28; D: -; J: TRBJ1-5; size: many; CDR3: CASKGRATNQPQHF; DNA: TGTGCCAGCAAGGGGAGGGCGACGAATCAGCCCCAGCATTTT
V: TRBV7-4; D: -; J: TRBJ1-2; size: -; CDR3: CASSNDSYGYTF; DNA: TGTGCCAGCAGCAACGACAGCTATGGCTACACCTTC
V: TRBV20-1; D: TRBD1; J: TRBJ2-5; size: -; CDR3: CSAPDRVEETQYF; DNA: TGCAGTGCACCTGACAGGGTTGAAGAGACCCAGTACTTC
V: TRBV7-8; D: -; J: TRBJ1-1; size: many; CDR3: CASSRLWEGDTEAFF; DNA: TGTGCCAGCAGCCGTCTCTGGGAGGGGGACACTGAAGCTTTCTTT
V: TRBV20-1; D: -; J: TRBJ2-2; size: -; CDR3: CSASGVNTGELFF; DNA: TGCAGTGCTAGTGGGGTGAACACCGGGGAGCTGTTTTTT
V: TRBV5-1; D: -; J: TRBJ2-1; size: -; CDR3: CASSPTHDEQFF; DNA: TGCGCCAGCAGCCCGACCCACGATGAGCAGTTCTTC
V: TRBV6-5; D: -; J: TRBJ1-2; size: -; CDR3: CASSYVPQANGYTF; DNA: TGTGCCAGCAGTTACGTTCCCCAGGCCAACGGCTACACCTTC
V: TRBV29-1; D: -; J: TRBJ2-1; size: once; CDR3: CTVADNEQFF; DNA: TGCACCGTAGCGGACAATGAGCAGTTCTTC
V: TRBV7-2; D: TRBD1; J: TRBJ2-1; size: many; CDR3: CASSLEPGGNEQFF; DNA: TGTGCCAGCAGCTTAGAGCCAGGGGGCAATGAGCAGTTCTTC
V: TRBV7-9; D: -; J: TRBJ2-6; size: many; CDR3: CAGAGSGANVLTF; DNA: TGTGCCGGGGCTGGCTCTGGGGCCAACGTCCTGACTTTC
V: TRBV28; D: TRBD1; J: TRBJ2-1; size: few; CDR3: CASSLWGTVTYNEQFF; DNA: TGTGCCAGCAGTTTATGGGGGACAGTTACCTACAATGAGCAGTTCTTC
V: TRBV28; D: TRBD1; J: TRBJ1-2; size: few; CDR3: CASSLPGQDYYGYTF; DNA: TGTGCCAGCAGTCTGCCGGGACAGGATTACTATGGCTACACCTTC
V: TRBV28; D: TRBD1; J: TRBJ2-1; size: -; CDR3: CASSSQDRGHEQFF; DNA: TGTGCCAGCAGTTCTCAGGACAGGGGGCATGAGCAGTTCTTC